The rows below give T cell receptor beta chains drawn from one sample of a study of CD8+CD57+ T cells in acquired aplastic anemia. TCRdb re-called the reads with MiXCR, one entry per CDR3 protein. Of approximately 160,000 distinct CDR3 sequences listed, roughly 45% were seen once; the top ten hold under 1.2%. Sequencing used sorted CD4+, CD8+, or CD8+CD57+ T cells (not recorded which) from PBMCs. The receptors here all came from a human donor in good health. CDR3s include the opening cysteine and the closing phenylalanine or tryptophan. D genes are given only for firm matches. Rows may omit the clone size; those that give it use once, few, many or a size class.

cdr3_nt: TGTGCCAGCAGTTCAACAGGGCTCTATGGCTACACCTTC
cdr3_aa: CASSSTGLYGYTF
v_call: TRBV12-3/TRBV12-4
clone_size: NA
j_call: TRBJ1-2
d_call: NA

cdr3_nt: TGTGCCAGCAGCAAGGGGACAGGAAATAAAAGGAACACTGAAGCTTTCTTT
cdr3_aa: CASSKGTGNKRNTEAFF
v_call: TRBV6-2/TRBV6-3
clone_size: NA
j_call: TRBJ1-1
d_call: TRBD1

cdr3_nt: TGTGCCAGCAGTTTATACTCTGGTTGGGACAGATATGAATACGAGCAGTACTTC
cdr3_aa: CASSLYSGWDRYEYEQYF
v_call: TRBV28
clone_size: NA
j_call: TRBJ2-7
d_call: TRBD1

cdr3_nt: TGTGCCAGCAGTTTAGGCGCAGGTAGCTACGAGCAGTACTTC
cdr3_aa: CASSLGAGSYEQYF
v_call: TRBV12-3/TRBV12-4
clone_size: many
j_call: TRBJ2-7
d_call: NA

cdr3_nt: TGCAGTGCTGTGACAGGGGTAGGAAACACCATATATTTT
cdr3_aa: CSAVTGVGNTIYF
v_call: TRBV20-1
clone_size: once
j_call: TRBJ1-3
d_call: TRBD1

cdr3_nt: TGTGCCACCAGTGATCCGCTGACAGCTTCCTACGAGCAGTACTTC
cdr3_aa: CATSDPLTASYEQYF
v_call: TRBV24-1
clone_size: medium-sized
j_call: TRBJ2-7
d_call: NA

cdr3_nt: TGTGCCAGCAGTTTAGGTTCGAGTCTGGGGAATCAGCCCCAGCATTTT
cdr3_aa: CASSLGSSLGNQPQHF
v_call: TRBV28
clone_size: NA
j_call: TRBJ1-5
d_call: NA

cdr3_nt: TGCGCCAGCAGCCCGGGACAGGGGCTAACTGGGGCCAACGTCCTGACTTTC
cdr3_aa: CASSPGQGLTGANVLTF
v_call: TRBV5-1
clone_size: NA
j_call: TRBJ2-6
d_call: TRBD1

cdr3_nt: TGTGCCAGCAGTTCAAGGGCCCGGGCCCCGAACACCGGGGAGCTGTTTTTT
cdr3_aa: CASSSRARAPNTGELFF
v_call: TRBV6-2/TRBV6-3
clone_size: NA
j_call: TRBJ2-2
d_call: NA

cdr3_nt: TGTGCCACCAGTGGCCCAACTAGGTCTGCATACAATGAGCAGTTCTTC
cdr3_aa: CATSGPTRSAYNEQFF
v_call: TRBV24-1
clone_size: NA
j_call: TRBJ2-1
d_call: NA

cdr3_nt: TGTGCCATCAGTGAGTCGATGGTGGGCCGGGGACTGAGCTCCTACGAGCAGTACTTC
cdr3_aa: CAISESMVGRGLSSYEQYF
v_call: TRBV10-3
clone_size: many
j_call: TRBJ2-7
d_call: NA

cdr3_nt: TGTGCCAGCAGCGTCTCCTCTGGAAACACCATATATTTT
cdr3_aa: CASSVSSGNTIYF
v_call: TRBV9
clone_size: many
j_call: TRBJ1-3
d_call: NA

cdr3_nt: TGTGCCAGCAGATCCGGGACAGGGACTGAGCAGTACTTC
cdr3_aa: CASRSGTGTEQYF
v_call: TRBV7-9
clone_size: many
j_call: TRBJ2-7
d_call: TRBD1

cdr3_nt: TGTGCCAGCAGTGAAGGGTCCCGACCGGGGGCGTTTTTT
cdr3_aa: CASSEGSRPGAFF
v_call: TRBV6-1
clone_size: NA
j_call: TRBJ2-2
d_call: NA

cdr3_nt: TGCAGCGTTGCGGGACTAGCGGGGGGTGAGACCCAGTACTTC
cdr3_aa: CSVAGLAGGETQYF
v_call: TRBV29-1
clone_size: few
j_call: TRBJ2-5
d_call: TRBD2

cdr3_nt: TGTGCCATCAATGACAGCCCCCCGAACACTGAAGCTTTCTTT
cdr3_aa: CAINDSPPNTEAFF
v_call: TRBV10-3
clone_size: few
j_call: TRBJ1-1
d_call: NA

cdr3_nt: TGTGCCAGCAGCCCCTTCCCACTGTGCTCCTACAATGAGCAGTTCTTC
cdr3_aa: CASSPFPLCSYNEQFF
v_call: TRBV11-1
clone_size: NA
j_call: TRBJ2-1
d_call: NA

cdr3_nt: TGCAGCGTTGATCAGTCAATCTCACCGAACACTGAAGCTTTCTTT
cdr3_aa: CSVDQSISPNTEAFF
v_call: TRBV29-1
clone_size: NA
j_call: TRBJ1-1
d_call: NA

cdr3_nt: TGTGCCAGCAGTTACCCCGGGGGCGGGGCTGGTGGCTATGGCTACACCTTC
cdr3_aa: CASSYPGGGAGGYGYTF
v_call: TRBV6-6
clone_size: few
j_call: TRBJ1-2
d_call: NA

cdr3_nt: TGTGCCAGCAGTGAGTGGGAGTCTGGAAACACCATATATTTT
cdr3_aa: CASSEWESGNTIYF
v_call: TRBV2
clone_size: NA
j_call: TRBJ1-3
d_call: NA